The sequence of this T cell receptor (beta chain) was determined in a study of beta chain features in type 1 diabetes. Of the isolated RNA, all was reverse transcribed, and so the sequenced material was expressed TCRB transcripts. TCRdb's table, derived via immunoSEQ multiplex PCR, lists solely in-frame clones and lacks some. The sample contains about 230,000 clones, over 7.5% of which appear only once. Study-level findings and limits: Individuals with type 1 diabetes displayed fewer insertions and more deletions at VDJ junctions. Resolution of whether HLA type affects TCRB rearrangement was not achieved here. Patients showed naive, central memory and Treg TCRB repertoires that appeared more similar than those of healthy donors.

On this clone itself: The antigen is not known. The junction differs from germline at one of its ends, possibly a read error.

The CDR3 spans 15 residues. CDR1 is ENHRY and CDR2 is SYGVKD in the germline V gene. The chain is built from TRBV10-3 and TRBJ2-3; tentative D call: TRBD2 (5 bases). Specimen: naive CD4+ T cells from blood. The TCR comes from a woman in her late teens or twenties in good health. The CDR3 region is CASSYADWRTDTQYF. The CDR3 DNA reads TGTGCCAGCAGTTACGCGGACTGGCGCACAGATACGCAGTATTTT.